This paragraph covers one T cell receptor (beta chain) sequence. Its specificity is unknown. This sample was included in a study of graft-versus-host responses after intestinal transplantation. As for the study in general: Each of the recipients got a multivisceral, liver-intestinal, or isolated intestinal transplant. The study, taken as a whole, reports: GvH clonotypes were identified within recipient marrow, with a subset emerging first in ileum or blood. When patients had graft-donor T cell macrochimerism, their allografts held high graft-versus-host to host-versus-graft clonal ratios.

Lamina propria and intraepithelial lymphocytes were released by processing graft tissue. TCRdb's table, derived via immunoSEQ multiplex PCR, lists solely in-frame clones and lacks some. The table has 20,000 to 25,000 clones, around 80% seen once. The germline gives CDR1 SGHVS, CDR2 FQNEAQ. The V end lost 4 bases, the J end lost 0 bases, and 12 bases lay between the germline ends. This CDR3 region has 16 residues. This chain links TRBV7-8 with TRBJ1-4; D not resolved. Sequenced here: ileum tissue, sampled 12 days after intestinal transplant. This TCR came from a human patient who received an intestinal transplant, so some T cells may come from the graft donor. The CDR3 DNA reads as TGTGCCAGCAGCTCTTGGCGTGGGCCAACTAATGAAAAACTGTTTTTT. As protein: CASSSWRGPTNEKLFF.